The T cell receptor beta chain described here comes from a study of Ad26.COV2.S vaccination and SARS-CoV-2 variants. Treatment of the sample: around 19 received Ad26.COV2.S at low or high dose, single or two shots; roughly 5 received placebo; per-sample allocation not given. Repertoires come from day 63 after the first vaccine or placebo injection. Whole-study results and caveats: Total responses of T cells may have been underestimated by the analyses of TCR breadth and depth.

Data came from immunoSEQ multiplex PCR; TCRdb stores just in-frame clones and leaves some out. The sample lists a few hundred thousand clones; 85% to 90% were seen once. Only one count was recorded for this clone. Its antigen is still unknown. This specimen was peripheral blood, taken in a trial of Ad26.COV2.S vaccine versus placebo. The origin of this receptor is a person between 18 and 65 years old who received the Ad26.COV2.S COVID-19 vaccine or a placebo.

CDR3 in DNA: TGTGCCAGCAGCCCGCGGCCTAGCGGGGGGGATACGCAGTATTTT. Protein product: CASSPRPSGGDTQYF. The chain links TRBV13 to TRBJ2-3, with 11 positions matching TRBD2. The ends lost 5 bases at V and 6 bases at J; junction bases unmatched: 7. CDR1 is PRHDT and CDR2 is FYEKMQ in the germline V gene (reference sequence). CDR3 length equals 15 residues.